This TCR beta chain was sequenced in a study of PD-1 and CTLA-4 blockade in melanoma. Assay: immunoSEQ multiplex PCR; the TCRdb copy retains only in-frame clones and omits some. This sample carries about 30,000 clones, 88% of them seen once, and the ten largest clones take around 6.3%. The germline V gene has CDR1 SGHDN and CDR2 FVKESK. Losses at the gene ends were 6 bases for V and 5 bases for J; bases not matched to a gene: 6. The CDR3 length is 14 residues. The clonotype originates from a human donor with melanoma. The chain recombines TRBV14 with TRBJ2-7; 11 bases align to TRBD1. The sample consisted of CD8+ T cells from peripheral blood, taken from a patient given anti-PD-1 treatment. CDR3 bases: TGTGCCAGCAGTTCCGGACAGGGGGCAGACGAGCAGTACTTC. Translation gives CASSSGQGADEQYF.